This entry lists 16 T cell receptor beta chains sequenced from one sample in a study of vaccination effects on CD4 cells after COVID-19. Their antigens are not known. TCRdb keeps only in-frame clones here, not all; method: immunoSEQ multiplex PCR. The sample includes fewer than 25,000 clones, just under 75% of them seen just once. ViraFEST used viral peptide pools to expand antigen-specific CD4+ T cells before sequencing. Culture proceeded for nine to ten days, and CD4+ T cells were then isolated. By PCR, the person was confirmed to have had SARS-CoV-2 infection between March and December 2020. This sample comprised CD4+ T cells from PBMCs cultured with a peptide pool, obtained before COVID-19 vaccination. The receptors were gathered from a human donor who had a prior SARS-CoV-2 infection.

This clone was found once. This sequence joins TRBV6-5 and TRBJ2-1; 10 bases are shared with TRBD2. The V gene end was trimmed by 6 bases and the J gene end by 7 bases; junction bases not matched to a gene: 9. The CDR3 is 15 amino acids. Looked up from germline, CDR1 is MNHEY and CDR2 is SVGAGI. CDR3: CASRERGGLGNEQFF. The DNA of the CDR3 is TGTGCCAGCAGGGAGCGGGGGGGCCTGGGGAATGAGCAGTTCTTC.

V is TRBV7-9 and J is TRBJ2-7; 7 bases fit TRBD2. With V trimmed by 1 base and J by 2 bases, 8 bases remained unmatched. The germline V gene encodes CDR1 SEHNR and CDR2 FQNEAQ (reference sequence). The CDR3 is 16 residues long. The CDR3 here is CASSLVLTGGTYEQYF. In DNA form, the CDR3 reads TGTGCCAGCAGCTTAGTGCTAACGGGGGGAACCTACGAGCAGTACTTC.

The chain is built from TRBV5-8 and TRBJ1-2; D is unresolved. The CDR3 consists of 13 residues. The germline CDR1 and CDR2 sequences are SGHTS and YDEGEE. The V end was cut by 1 base, the J end by 4 bases, with 8 bases between. DNA for the CDR3: TGTGCCAGCAGCTTGCAATTTGGCTATGGCTACACCTTC. Translated, it gives CASSLQFGYGYTF.

This clone is termed medium-sized. The gene calls are TRBV3-1 (or the pseudogene TRBV3-2) and TRBJ2-4; maybe TRBD2 (5 bases). Germline values: CDR1 LGHDT, CDR2 YNNKEL (reference sequence). The CDR3 is 13 amino acids. V was trimmed by 2 bases and J by 9 bases, leaving 11 bases between them. CDR3 protein: CASSQRGYGIQYF. The DNA for the CDR3 is TGTGCCAGCAGCCAACGAGGGTATGGCATTCAGTACTTC.

The rearrangement uses TRBV29-1 and TRBJ1-2, with D perhaps matching TRBD1 (5 bases). The CDR3 runs 12 residues. V lost 6 bases and J lost 9, with 17 bases in between. From germline, CDR1 is SQVTM and CDR2 ANQGSEA. CDR3 DNA: TGCAGCGTCCAACCCGGGGACTGGAGCTACACCTTC. Amino acids: CSVQPGDWSYTF.

In this sample, this clone turned up a few times. The CDR3 reads CASSFMLSYNEQFF. CDR3 sequence (DNA): TGTGCCAGCAGCTTCATGCTCTCCTACAATGAGCAGTTCTTC. The chain is built from TRBV11-2 and TRBJ2-1; D remains unclear. Trimming shortened V by 3 bases and J by 0 bases, and 6 bases separated the two germline ends. Germline V gene lookup returns CDR1 SGHAT and CDR2 FQNNGV. This CDR3 has 14 amino acids.

In its sample, this clone was seen once. The rearrangement uses TRBV2 and TRBJ1-2, with TRBD1 matching 10 bases. Germline V gene data show CDR1 as SNHLY and CDR2 as FYNNEI. This CDR3 contains 19 residues. V lost 7 bases to trimming and J lost 8 bases; unmatched junction nucleotides: 25. The CDR3 here is CASTGRRRMTGGDGEGYTF. The DNA of the CDR3 is TGTGCCAGCACCGGCCGACGGAGGATGACAGGGGGCGACGGCGAGGGCTACACCTTC.

The rearrangement joins TRBV5-1 to TRBJ2-7; 13 bases match TRBD2. V lost 4 bases to trimming and J lost 5 bases; unmatched junction nucleotides: 15. This CDR3 is 18 amino acids long. The V gene's germline CDR1 is SGHRS and CDR2 YFSETQ. The CDR3 reads CASSPTPTSGRALNEQYF. The DNA of the CDR3 is TGCGCCAGCAGCCCTACACCTACTAGCGGGAGGGCCCTGAACGAGCAGTACTTC. The complete variable domain, with remaining parts taken from reference TRBV5-1 and TRBJ2-7, reads KAGVTQTPRYLIKTRGQQVTLSCSPISGHRSVSWYQQTPGQGLQFLFEYFSETQRNKGNFPGRFSGRQFSNSRSEMNVSTLELGDSALYLCASSPTPTSGRALNEQYFGPGTRLTVT.

The chain couples TRBV13 to TRBJ1-2; D is undetermined. Between the trimmed V and J ends, which lost 0 bases and 4 bases, there was a span of 6 bases. This CDR3 has 13 amino acids. Germline CDR1 and CDR2: PRHDT and FYEKMQ (reference sequence). CDR3 sequence: CASSLGSGYGYTF. The CDR3 nucleotides read TGTGCCAGCAGCTTAGGGTCTGGCTATGGCTACACCTTC.

This clone was counted a few times. This chain links TRBV11-3 with TRBJ2-7; D might be TRBD2 (5 bases). CDR3 length: 14 residues. Germline CDR1 SGHNT, CDR2 YENEEA. Deletions cut 3 bases from V and 1 base from J, with 10 bases between. CDR3: CASSLFGESYEQYF. CDR3 sequence (DNA): TGTGCCAGCAGCTTGTTCGGGGAATCCTACGAGCAGTACTTC. The full variable domain, completed using reference TRBV11-3 and TRBJ2-7, is EAGVVQSPRYKIIEKKQPVAFWCNPISGHNTLYWYLQNLGQGPELLIRYENEEAVDDSQLPKDRFSAERLKGVDSTLKIQPAELGDSAVYLCASSLFGESYEQYFGPGTRLTVT.

This clone was observed a handful of times. The V gene is TRBV5-4, the J gene TRBJ2-7; TRBD2 aligns across 7 bases. V lost 4 bases, J lost 5 bases, and 15 bases stayed unmatched. The germline V gene encodes CDR1 SGHNT and CDR2 YYREEE (reference sequence). This CDR3 has 16 residues. The CDR3 DNA is TGTGCCAGCAGCCTAGGACTAGTTAAGCTTCTCGACGAGCAGTACTTC. This codes for CASSLGLVKLLDEQYF.

V usage is TRBV19 and J usage is TRBJ1-2; 9 bases align to TRBD1. Germline CDR1 and CDR2: LNHDA and SQIVND (reference sequence). Trimming removed 5 bases from V and 2 bases from J; junction bases left unmatched: 3. This CDR3 spans 14 amino acids. CDR3 sequence (DNA): TGTGCCAGTAGTCTAGGGACAGGGAACTATGGCTACACCTTC. It is translated as CASSLGTGNYGYTF.

V usage is TRBV20-1 and J usage is TRBJ2-4, with 7 bases matching TRBD2. There are 11 residues in the CDR3. V shed 5 bases, J shed 8 bases, and the junction held 3 bases outside the gene matches. CDR1 is DFQATT, CDR2 SNEGSKA, per germline (reference sequence). The CDR3 loop reads CSAGGEDIQYF. In nucleotides, the CDR3 is TGCAGTGCTGGGGGGGAGGACATTCAGTACTTC.

J is TRBJ2-1 and V is TRBV5-4, with 10 bases matching TRBD1. Germline values: CDR1 SGHNT, CDR2 YYREEE (reference sequence). J was trimmed by 5 bases and V by 1 base; bases with no gene match: 3. The CDR3 spans 15 residues. CDR3: CASSLRQGADNEQFF. The CDR3 nucleotides read TGTGCCAGCAGCTTGAGACAGGGGGCGGACAATGAGCAGTTCTTC.

This chain links TRBV5-1 with TRBJ2-5, with TRBD1 matching 11 bases. The V gene end was trimmed by 4 bases and the J gene end by 4 bases; junction bases not matched to a gene: 6. The CDR3 spans 15 residues. Germline CDR1 SGHRS, CDR2 YFSETQ. CDR3 region: CASSDGTGGRETQYF. CDR3 coding DNA: TGCGCCAGCAGCGACGGGACAGGGGGTCGAGAGACCCAGTACTTC. The variable domain in full, with the rest retrieved from reference TRBV5-1 and TRBJ2-5, is KAGVTQTPRYLIKTRGQQVTLSCSPISGHRSVSWYQQTPGQGLQFLFEYFSETQRNKGNFPGRFSGRQFSNSRSEMNVSTLELGDSALYLCASSDGTGGRETQYFGPGTRLLVL.

This clone has only a few counts. The V call is TRBV6-7, the J call TRBJ1-5; no reliable D call. TRBV6-7 qualifies as an ORF whose function is uncertain. Trimming removed 6 bases at V and 13 bases at J, with 16 bases between. The CDR3 length is 12 residues. The DNA for the CDR3 is TGTGCCAGCAGGCGGACCAGCCTAACGCAGCATTTT. Its translation is CASRRTSLTQHF.